Here is one T cell receptor (beta chain) with its context. The data derive from a study of T cell changes during pregnancy in multiple sclerosis. The assay was immunoSEQ multiplex PCR, and TCRdb's table has in-frame clones only and misses some. The sample has roughly 42,000 clones, approximately 88% seen once. This CDR3 is built from 17 residues. The V and J ends lost 3 bases and 2 bases, in that order; junction bases with no gene match: 3. The germline V gene encodes CDR1 MDHEN and CDR2 SYDVKM. The receptor comes from a female donor with multiple sclerosis, enrolled in a pregnancy study. This specimen was CD4+ T cells from peripheral blood mononuclear cells, taken in the first trimester of pregnancy. The chain combines TRBV28 with TRBJ2-3; the match to TRBD2 covers 15 bases. CDR3 nucleotides: TGTGCCAGCAGTTTGGGACTAGCGGGAGGACCCACAGATACGCAGTATTTT. Protein sequence: CASSLGLAGGPTDTQYF.